Following are 30 T cell receptor beta chains from one sample sequenced in a study of glioma-infiltrating T cells after dendritic cell vaccination. The sample's time point: after dendritic cell vaccination, including at tumor progression/relapse. This table comes from immunoSEQ multiplex PCR, and its TCRdb copy is limited to in-frame clones, with some not included. The table shows about 94,000 clones, with 65% to 85% occurring only once. This sample comprised blood, obtained after dendritic cell vaccination. The receptors originated from a human donor with glioblastoma.

The CDR3 protein is CAWSVHFSPLHF. DNA of the CDR3: TGTGCCTGGAGTGTACATTTCTCACCCCTCCACTTT. This chain uses TRBV30 with TRBJ1-6; D call uncertain. Trimming removed 0 bases from V and 10 bases from J, with 7 bases in between. The germline V gene encodes CDR1 GTSNPN and CDR2 SVGIG (reference sequence). The CDR3 totals 12 residues.

The chain is built from TRBV28 and TRBJ1-4; the D gene is possibly TRBD1 (5 bases). The V gene's germline CDR1 is MDHEN and CDR2 SYDVKM. The CDR3 consists of 13 residues. V lost 4 bases to trimming and J lost 5 bases, with 8 bases between them. The DNA of the CDR3 is TGTGCCAGCAGTTGGTCAGGGAATGAAAAACTGTTTTTT. It codes for CASSWSGNEKLFF.

The chain combines TRBV29-1 with TRBJ2-7; the match to TRBD1 covers 9 bases. Germline V gene lookup returns CDR1 SQVTM and CDR2 ANQGSEA. CDR3 length: 13 residues. The trim removed 3 bases at V and 7 bases at J, leaving 7 bases unmatched. CDR3: CSVEGQGDYEQYF. The CDR3 bases are TGCAGCGTTGAGGGACAGGGCGATTATGAGCAGTACTTC.

This clone was seen a few times. J is TRBJ2-5 and V is TRBV28; 11 nucleotides agree with TRBD2. The CDR3 length is 15 residues. In germline, CDR1 is MDHEN, CDR2 SYDVKM. V lost 6 bases, J lost 2 bases, and 5 bases stayed unmatched. The CDR3 DNA is TGTGCCAGCAGACACGGGACTAGCGGACAAGAGACCCAGTACTTC. The encoded protein is CASRHGTSGQETQYF.

This chain uses TRBV19 with TRBJ2-3; D uncertain. Germline V gives CDR1 LNHDA, CDR2 SQIVND (reference sequence). The length of the CDR3 is 13 residues. V was cut by 10 bases and J by 4 bases, with 15 bases left in between. The CDR3 loop reads CATSRRVPDTQYF. CDR3 in DNA: TGTGCCACCTCCCGCCGGGTCCCAGATACGCAGTATTTT.

The CDR3: CATSRDAGMVTEAFF. The CDR3 coding sequence is TGTGCCACCAGCAGAGATGCAGGGATGGTCACTGAAGCTTTCTTT. This sequence joins TRBV15 and TRBJ1-1, with D perhaps matching TRBD1 (5 bases). Trimming took off 0 bases at V and 4 bases at J, with 12 bases between the two ends. The germline gives CDR1 LNHNV, CDR2 YYDKDF (reference sequence). The CDR3 covers 15 residues.

The V gene is TRBV19, the J gene TRBJ1-4, with 11 positions matching TRBD1. The CDR3 runs to 15 residues. V shed 5 bases, J shed 8 bases, and the junction held 7 bases outside the gene matches. Germline V gene lookup returns CDR1 LNHDA and CDR2 SQIVND (reference sequence). CDR3 nucleotide sequence: TGTGCCAGTAGTGCCGACGGGACAGGGGGAGAAAAACTGTTTTTT. Translated, it gives CASSADGTGGEKLFF.

The chain has TRBV7-2 and TRBJ2-7; maybe TRBD2 (5 bases). Germline CDR1 and CDR2: SGHTA and FQGNSA. V gave up 4 bases and J gave up 3 bases, with 19 bases separating them. There are 16 residues in the CDR3. This chain's CDR3 is CASSWLPPGKNYEQYF. The CDR3 bases are TGTGCCAGCAGCTGGTTACCCCCGGGAAAAAACTACGAGCAGTACTTC.

This chain uses TRBV7-2 with TRBJ2-2, with D tentatively TRBD2 (6 bases). V dropped 4 bases and J dropped 7 bases, with 16 bases sitting between them. The CDR3 is made up of 15 amino acids. CDR1 and CDR2 from the germline V gene are SGHTA and FQGNSA. The CDR3 DNA follows: TGTGCCAGCAGCTCACCCTCGGTGGGGGGCGGGGAGCTGTTTTTT. Translating it yields CASSSPSVGGGELFF.

This clone occurred once. This sequence joins TRBV9 and TRBJ2-5; D gene uncertain. TRBJ2-7 explains the end of the DNA better; the J call may be wrong. CDR3 length equals 15 residues. The germline V gene encodes CDR1 SGDLS and CDR2 YYNGEE. The CDR3 spells CASSVLPGRSYEQYF. In DNA, the CDR3 is TGTGCCAGCAGCGTTTTGCCGGGTCGCTCCTACGAGCAGTACTTC.

The V gene is TRBV19, the J gene TRBJ1-1; weak D call: TRBD1 (5 bases). The germline V and J ends were trimmed by 4 bases and 4 bases, with 16 bases remaining between them. There are 15 residues in the CDR3. In germline, CDR1 is LNHDA, CDR2 SQIVND (reference sequence). The CDR3: CASSKGRMGGTEAFF. The CDR3 DNA reads as TGTGCCAGTAGTAAAGGTCGGATGGGGGGCACTGAAGCTTTCTTT.

This clone has a handful of counts. The chain is built from TRBV29-1 and TRBJ1-1; the D is unclear. The V and J ends lost 7 bases and 0 bases respectively, with 9 bases between them. Germline lookup yields CDR1 SQVTM and CDR2 ANQGSEA. This CDR3 has 12 amino acids. The CDR3 loop reads CSAISLNTEAFF. For the CDR3, the DNA is TGCAGCGCCATAAGCCTGAACACTGAAGCTTTCTTT. The whole variable domain, remainder taken from reference TRBV29-1 and TRBJ1-1, is SAVISQKPSRDICQRGTSLTIQCQVDSQVTMMFWYRQQPGQSLTLIATANQGSEATYESGFVIDKFPISRPNLTFSTLTVSNMSPEDSSIYLCSAISLNTEAFFGQGTRLTVV.

This clone was found a few times. This chain links TRBV9 with TRBJ1-4; 11 bases agree with TRBD1. Germline CDR1 is SGDLS and CDR2 is YYNGEE. V was clipped by 3 bases and J by 3 bases; unmatched bases: 13. This CDR3 contains 19 residues. The CDR3 here is CASSAGLPGTGGANEKLFF. The CDR3 nucleotides are TGTGCCAGCAGCGCCGGTCTGCCCGGGACAGGGGGAGCTAATGAAAAACTGTTTTTT.

V is TRBV4-2 and J is TRBJ2-1; a weak D match, TRBD2 (5 bases). In germline, CDR1 is LGHNA, CDR2 YNFKEQ. The CDR3 is 14 amino acids. V was shortened by 0 bases and J by 14 bases, with 17 bases between the two germline ends. The CDR3 loop is CASSQDKVPGRKFF. In DNA form, the CDR3 reads TGTGCCAGCAGCCAAGATAAGGTCCCGGGAAGAAAGTTCTTC.

V gene TRBV4-1 combines with J gene TRBJ1-4, with D uncertain. CDR1 is MGHRA and CDR2 is YSYEKL in the germline V gene. Deletions cut 4 bases from V and 8 bases from J, with 20 bases between. This CDR3 has 16 residues. CDR3 in DNA: TGCGCCAGCAGCCCCGGCTCGTATGGAGGCGTAGAAAAACTGTTTTTT. Encoded protein: CASSPGSYGGVEKLFF.

The rearrangement links TRBV12-5 to TRBJ2-7; D ambiguous. The CDR3 totals 13 residues. V dropped 2 bases and J dropped 6 bases, with 11 bases sitting between them. Germline loops: CDR1 LGHNT, CDR2 FRNRAP. The CDR3 region is CASGLWVGSEQYF. The CDR3 bases are TGTGCTAGTGGTTTGTGGGTGGGCAGCGAGCAGTACTTC.

This chain links TRBV10-3 with TRBJ2-2; D is unresolved. The germline CDR1 and CDR2 sequences are ENHRY and SYGVKD. The CDR3 spans 13 residues. Between the trimmed V and J ends, which lost 2 bases and 6 bases, there was a span of 7 bases. The CDR3 bases are TGTGCCATCAGTGAGATGGCCTCCGGGGAGCTGTTTTTT. Residues: CAISEMASGELFF.

This chain connects TRBV29-1 to TRBJ2-5, with TRBD2 matching 7 bases. Trimming removed 1 base from V and 7 bases from J; junction bases left unmatched: 3. Germline CDR1 reads SQVTM; CDR2 reads ANQGSEA. The CDR3 is 12 residues long. CDR3 sequence: CSVEGPGGTQYF. The CDR3 region has the DNA TGCAGCGTTGAAGGTCCGGGGGGGACCCAGTACTTC.

The chain joins TRBV5-1 to TRBJ1-2, with 10 nucleotides matching TRBD1. V gave up 0 bases and J gave up 8 bases; unmatched junction bases: 7. The CDR3 is 15 residues long. CDR1 is SGHRS, CDR2 YFSETQ, per germline. The CDR3 region is CASSLGGTGDRGYTF. The CDR3 DNA follows: TGCGCCAGCAGCTTGGGGGGGACAGGGGATAGAGGCTACACCTTC.

The chain couples TRBV5-3 to TRBJ1-6; 7 nucleotides line up with TRBD1. TRBV5-3 is flagged as an ORF with uncertain function. The trim removed 2 bases at V and 10 bases at J, leaving 3 bases unmatched. The CDR3 contains 13 residues. CDR3 loop: CARSFTDRSPLHF. The CDR3 DNA reads TGTGCCAGAAGCTTTACGGACAGGTCACCCCTCCACTTT.

This clone appeared once. The chain recombines TRBV5-1 with TRBJ2-2; D is possibly TRBD2 (7 bases). CDR1 and CDR2 from the germline V gene are SGHRS and YFSETQ. Trimming shortened V by 1 base and J by 3 bases, and 10 bases separated the two germline ends. CDR3 size: 15 residues. The CDR3, as DNA: TGCGCCAGCAGCTTGCGAGGGGGGGACACCGGGGAGCTGTTTTTT. Its translation is CASSLRGGDTGELFF.

The rearrangement links TRBV2 to TRBJ2-1; 7 bases map to TRBD2. Germline values: CDR1 SNHLY, CDR2 FYNNEI. The CDR3 has 14 amino acids. V was pared by 6 bases and J by 6 bases, with 8 bases of the junction left unmatched. The CDR3, as DNA: TGTGCCAGCAGGGACGACGGGGGGTTCAATGAGCAGTTCTTC. Amino acid sequence: CASRDDGGFNEQFF.

CDR3 sequence (DNA): TGTGCCAGCAAGGCAGGGATCCTTAGCAATCAGCCCCAGCATTTT. Protein sequence: CASKAGILSNQPQHF. The chain carries TRBV6-1 and TRBJ1-5; D is perhaps TRBD1 (5 bases). V was cut by 7 bases and J by 0 bases, with 13 bases left in between. Germline-derived CDR1 and CDR2 are MNHNS and SASEGT. The CDR3 spans 15 residues.

The chain couples TRBV29-1 to TRBJ2-3; D is perhaps TRBD2 (5 bases). CDR3 length: 12 amino acids. Germline-derived CDR1 and CDR2 are SQVTM and ANQGSEA. Trimming stripped 3 bases from V and 5 bases from J, with 9 bases between. The CDR3 region is CSVEPGLDTQYF. DNA of the CDR3: TGCAGCGTTGAGCCGGGGTTAGATACGCAGTATTTT.

V gene TRBV11-1 combines with J gene TRBJ2-1; no clear D gene. The CDR3 extends over 15 amino acids. V shed 3 bases and J shed 0 bases, with 9 bases lying between them. Germline CDR1 and CDR2: SGHAT and FQDESV (reference sequence). The CDR3: CASSLGSSSYNEQFF. The CDR3 bases are TGTGCCAGCAGCTTGGGCAGTAGCTCCTACAATGAGCAGTTCTTC.

CDR3 in DNA: TGCGCCAGCAGTAGCACAGTCTACGAGCAGTACTTC. As protein: CASSSTVYEQYF. The chain combines TRBV10-2 with TRBJ2-7; D gene unclear. V was shortened by 5 bases and J by 3 bases, with 8 bases between the two germline ends. This CDR3 spans 12 amino acids. Germline lookup yields CDR1 WSHSY and CDR2 SAAADI.

This chain links TRBV27 with TRBJ2-1, with 14 nucleotides matching TRBD2. Germline loops: CDR1 MNHEY, CDR2 SMNVEV (reference sequence). The CDR3 is 16 amino acids. The J segment lost 6 bases and the V segment lost 5 bases, leaving 6 bases of the junction unmatched. The CDR3 loop is CASSLRLAGGFNEQFF. The CDR3 DNA reads as TGTGCCAGCAGTCTCCGACTAGCGGGAGGGTTCAATGAGCAGTTCTTC.

V usage is TRBV11-3 and J usage is TRBJ1-1; D might be TRBD1 (5 bases). This CDR3 region has 14 residues. Germline CDR1 is SGHNT and CDR2 is YENEEA. Trimming took 5 bases from V and 11 from J, leaving 21 bases between them. Here the CDR3 reads CASSPWDWQIRAFF. Here the CDR3 DNA reads TGTGCCAGCAGCCCCTGGGACTGGCAGATTAGGGCTTTCTTT. The whole variable domain, remainder taken from reference TRBV11-3 and TRBJ1-1, is EAGVVQSPRYKIIEKKQPVAFWCNPISGHNTLYWYLQNLGQGPELLIRYENEEAVDDSQLPKDRFSAERLKGVDSTLKIQPAELGDSAVYLCASSPWDWQIRAFFGQGTRLTVV.

This clone occurred once. CDR3 region: CAWSGTGIQPQHF. The DNA for the CDR3 is TGTGCCTGGAGTGGTACCGGGATCCAGCCCCAGCATTTT. The chain carries TRBV30 and TRBJ1-5; D is unclear. This CDR3 is 13 amino acids long. Trimming removed 1 base at V and 7 bases at J, with 11 bases between. Germline V lookup: CDR1 GTSNPN, CDR2 SVGIG (reference sequence).

The gene calls are TRBV27 and TRBJ2-7, with TRBD2 identical over 11 bases. The CDR3 covers 15 residues. The germline CDR1 and CDR2 sequences are MNHEY and SMNVEV (reference sequence). Trimming at V came to 5 bases and at J to 3 bases, leaving 6 bases not matched to a gene. The CDR3 coding sequence is TGTGCCAGCAGTCCTCTAGCGGGAGGTCGCTACGAGCAGTACTTC. Translated: CASSPLAGGRYEQYF.